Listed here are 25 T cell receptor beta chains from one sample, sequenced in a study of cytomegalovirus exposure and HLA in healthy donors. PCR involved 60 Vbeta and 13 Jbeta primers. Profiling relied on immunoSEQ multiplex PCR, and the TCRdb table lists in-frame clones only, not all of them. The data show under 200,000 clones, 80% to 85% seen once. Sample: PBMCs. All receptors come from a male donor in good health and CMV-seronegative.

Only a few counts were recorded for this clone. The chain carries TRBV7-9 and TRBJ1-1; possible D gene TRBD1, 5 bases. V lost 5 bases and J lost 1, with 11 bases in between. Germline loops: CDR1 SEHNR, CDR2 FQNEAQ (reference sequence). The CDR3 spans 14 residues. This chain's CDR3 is CASSARVRNTEAFF. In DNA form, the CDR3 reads TGTGCCAGCAGCGCCAGGGTACGGAACACTGAAGCTTTCTTT. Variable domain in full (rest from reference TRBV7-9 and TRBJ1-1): DTGVSQNPRHKITKRGQNVTFRCDPISEHNRLYWYRQTLGQGPEFLTYFQNEAQLEKSRLLSDRFSAERPKGSFSTLEIQRTEQGDSAMYLCASSARVRNTEAFFGQGTRLTVV.

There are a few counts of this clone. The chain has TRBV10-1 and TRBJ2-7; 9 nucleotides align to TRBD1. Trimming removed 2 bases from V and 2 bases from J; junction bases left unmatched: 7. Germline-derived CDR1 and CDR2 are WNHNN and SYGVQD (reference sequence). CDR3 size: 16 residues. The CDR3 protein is CASSEMTGGSPYEQYF. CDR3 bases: TGCGCCAGCAGTGAGATGACAGGGGGGAGCCCCTACGAGCAGTACTTC.

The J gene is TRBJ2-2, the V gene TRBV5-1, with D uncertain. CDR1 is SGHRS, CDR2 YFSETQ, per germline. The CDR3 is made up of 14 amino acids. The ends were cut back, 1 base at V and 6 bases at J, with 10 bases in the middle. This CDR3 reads CASSLFVAAGELFF. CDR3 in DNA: TGCGCCAGCAGCTTGTTCGTGGCGGCCGGGGAGCTGTTTTTT.

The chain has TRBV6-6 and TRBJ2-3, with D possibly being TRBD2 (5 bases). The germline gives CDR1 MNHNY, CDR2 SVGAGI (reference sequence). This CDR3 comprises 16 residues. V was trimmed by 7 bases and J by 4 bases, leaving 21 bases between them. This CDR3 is CASTFSEESHPDTQYF. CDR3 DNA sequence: TGTGCCAGCACCTTTTCGGAGGAGAGCCACCCAGATACGCAGTATTTT.

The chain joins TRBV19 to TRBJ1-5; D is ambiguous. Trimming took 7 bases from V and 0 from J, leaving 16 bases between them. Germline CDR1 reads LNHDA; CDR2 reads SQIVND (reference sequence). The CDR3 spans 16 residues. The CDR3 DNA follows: TGTGCCAGTACTCGCACGGGTGCCTTTAGCAATCAGCCCCAGCATTTT. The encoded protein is CASTRTGAFSNQPQHF.

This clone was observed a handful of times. CDR3 DNA sequence: TGTGCCAGCAGCACACAATTCACCCTCCACTTT. Amino acid sequence: CASSTQFTLHF. V is TRBV7-9 and J is TRBJ1-6; no reliable D call. Trimming took off 5 bases at V and 14 bases at J, with 10 bases between the two ends. Germline V gives CDR1 SEHNR, CDR2 FQNEAQ (reference sequence). This CDR3 spans 11 amino acids.

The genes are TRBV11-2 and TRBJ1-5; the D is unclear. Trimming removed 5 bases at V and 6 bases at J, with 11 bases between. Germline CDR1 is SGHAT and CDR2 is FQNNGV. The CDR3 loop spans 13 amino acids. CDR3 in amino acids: CASSPDWAQPQHF. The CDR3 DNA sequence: TGTGCCAGCAGCCCGGACTGGGCTCAGCCCCAGCATTTT.

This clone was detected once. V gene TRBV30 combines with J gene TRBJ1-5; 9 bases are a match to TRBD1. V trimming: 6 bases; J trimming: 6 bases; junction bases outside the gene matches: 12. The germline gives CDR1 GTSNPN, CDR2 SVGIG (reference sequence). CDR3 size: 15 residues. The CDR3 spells CACSRQGGNVQPQHF. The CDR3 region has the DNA TGTGCCTGCTCCCGACAGGGGGGTAACGTTCAGCCCCAGCATTTT.

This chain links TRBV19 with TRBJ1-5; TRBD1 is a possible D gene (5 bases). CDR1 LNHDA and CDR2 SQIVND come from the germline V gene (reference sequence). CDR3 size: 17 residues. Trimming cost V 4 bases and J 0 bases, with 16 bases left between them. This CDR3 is CASSRTLNHYSNQPQHF. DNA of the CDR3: TGTGCCAGTAGTAGGACATTGAACCACTATAGCAATCAGCCCCAGCATTTT. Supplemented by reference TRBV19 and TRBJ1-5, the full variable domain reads DGGITQSPKYLFRKEGQNVTLSCEQNLNHDAMYWYRQDPGQGLRLIYYSQIVNDFQKGDIAEGYSVSREKKESFPLTVTSAQKNPTAFYLCASSRTLNHYSNQPQHFGDGTRLSIL.

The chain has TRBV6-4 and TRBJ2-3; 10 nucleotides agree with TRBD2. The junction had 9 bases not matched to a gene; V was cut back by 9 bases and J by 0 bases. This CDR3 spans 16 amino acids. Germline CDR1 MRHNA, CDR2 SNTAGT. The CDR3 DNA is TGTGCCAGTAGTAGCGGGGGGCTACATAGCACAGATACGCAGTATTTT. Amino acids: CASSSGGLHSTDTQYF.

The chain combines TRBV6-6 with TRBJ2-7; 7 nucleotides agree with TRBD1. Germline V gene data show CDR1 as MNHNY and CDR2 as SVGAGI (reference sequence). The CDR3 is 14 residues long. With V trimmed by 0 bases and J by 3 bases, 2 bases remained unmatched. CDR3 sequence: CASSYSPGGYEQYF. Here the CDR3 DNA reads TGTGCCAGCAGTTACTCCCCAGGGGGCTACGAGCAGTACTTC.

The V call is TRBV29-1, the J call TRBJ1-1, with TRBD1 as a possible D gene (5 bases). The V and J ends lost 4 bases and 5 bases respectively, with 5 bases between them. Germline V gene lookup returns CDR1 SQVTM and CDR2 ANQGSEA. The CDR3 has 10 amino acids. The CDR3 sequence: CSVGQTEAFF. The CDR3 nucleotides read TGCAGCGTTGGACAGACTGAAGCTTTCTTT.

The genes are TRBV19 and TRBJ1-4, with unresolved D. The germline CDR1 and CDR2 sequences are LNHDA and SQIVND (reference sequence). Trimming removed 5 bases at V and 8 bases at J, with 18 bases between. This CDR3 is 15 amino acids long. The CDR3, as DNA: TGTGCCAGTAGTCGCTTCGGCCAGAAGGAGGAAAAACTGTTTTTT. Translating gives CASSRFGQKEEKLFF.

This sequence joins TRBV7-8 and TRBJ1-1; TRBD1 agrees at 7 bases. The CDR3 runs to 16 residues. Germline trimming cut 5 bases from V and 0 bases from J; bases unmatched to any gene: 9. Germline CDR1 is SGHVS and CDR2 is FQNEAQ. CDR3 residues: CASSPTTGRMNTEAFF. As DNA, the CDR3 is TGTGCCAGCAGCCCGACGACAGGGCGCATGAACACTGAAGCTTTCTTT.

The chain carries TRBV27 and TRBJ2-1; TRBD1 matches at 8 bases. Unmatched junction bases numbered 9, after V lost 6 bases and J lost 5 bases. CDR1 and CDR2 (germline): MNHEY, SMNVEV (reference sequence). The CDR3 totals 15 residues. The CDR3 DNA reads TGTGCCAGCAGGAGGGGGGACAGGAGCCACAATGAGCAGTTCTTC. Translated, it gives CASRRGDRSHNEQFF.

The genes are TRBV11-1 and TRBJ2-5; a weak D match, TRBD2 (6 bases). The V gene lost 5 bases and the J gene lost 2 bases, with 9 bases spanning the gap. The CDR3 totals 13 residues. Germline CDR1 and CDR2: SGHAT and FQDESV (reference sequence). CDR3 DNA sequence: TGTGCCAGCAGCCTTAGCGGTCAAGAGACCCAGTACTTC. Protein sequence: CASSLSGQETQYF.

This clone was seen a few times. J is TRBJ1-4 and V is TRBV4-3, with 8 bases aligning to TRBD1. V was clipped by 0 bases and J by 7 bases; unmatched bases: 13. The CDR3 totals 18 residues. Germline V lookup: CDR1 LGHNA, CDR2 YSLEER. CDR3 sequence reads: CASSQDLRAGGMSEKLFF. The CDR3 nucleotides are TGCGCCAGCAGCCAAGATCTAAGGGCAGGGGGCATGAGTGAAAAACTGTTTTTT.

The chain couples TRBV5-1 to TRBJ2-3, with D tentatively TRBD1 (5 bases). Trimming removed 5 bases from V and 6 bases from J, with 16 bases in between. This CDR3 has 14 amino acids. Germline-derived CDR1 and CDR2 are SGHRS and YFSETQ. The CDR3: CASSVTDLWDTQYF. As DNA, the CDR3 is TGCGCCAGCAGTGTGACAGATCTCTGGGATACGCAGTATTTT.

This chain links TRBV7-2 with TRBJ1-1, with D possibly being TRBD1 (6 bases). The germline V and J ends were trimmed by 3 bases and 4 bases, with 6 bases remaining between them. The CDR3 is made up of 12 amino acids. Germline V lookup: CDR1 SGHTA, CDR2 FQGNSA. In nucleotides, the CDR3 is TGTGCCAGCAGCTTGGACAGCACTGAAGCTTTCTTT. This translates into CASSLDSTEAFF.

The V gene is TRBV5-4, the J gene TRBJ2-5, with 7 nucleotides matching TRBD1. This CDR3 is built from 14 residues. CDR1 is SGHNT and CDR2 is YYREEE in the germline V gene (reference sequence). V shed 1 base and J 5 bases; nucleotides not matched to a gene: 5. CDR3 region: CASSLTGAGETQYF. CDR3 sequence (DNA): TGTGCCAGCAGCTTGACAGGGGCAGGGGAGACCCAGTACTTC.

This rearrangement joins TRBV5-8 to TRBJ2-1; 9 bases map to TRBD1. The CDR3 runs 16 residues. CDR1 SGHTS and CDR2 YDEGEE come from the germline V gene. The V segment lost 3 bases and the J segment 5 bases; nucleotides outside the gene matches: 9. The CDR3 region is CASSWAYGTGNNEQFF. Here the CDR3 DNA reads TGTGCCAGCAGCTGGGCTTACGGGACAGGGAACAATGAGCAGTTCTTC.

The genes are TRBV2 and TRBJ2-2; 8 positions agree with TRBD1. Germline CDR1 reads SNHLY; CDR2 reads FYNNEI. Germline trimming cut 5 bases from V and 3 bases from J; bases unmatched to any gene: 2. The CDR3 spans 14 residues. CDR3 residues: CASSWTGHTGELFF. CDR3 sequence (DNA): TGTGCCAGCAGTTGGACAGGGCACACCGGGGAGCTGTTTTTT.

CDR3 DNA sequence: TGTGCCAGCAGCGCGGACAGTGCCGTCTCCTATAATTCACCCCTCCACTTT. This encodes CASSADSAVSYNSPLHF. This chain uses TRBV9 with TRBJ1-6; maybe TRBD1 (6 bases). V dropped 3 bases and J dropped 0 bases, with 13 bases sitting between them. This CDR3 is 17 amino acids long. Germline loops: CDR1 SGDLS, CDR2 YYNGEE.

CDR3 DNA sequence: TGTGCCACCAGCCCTCCAGGGGGCCGTCAGCCCCAGCATTTT. Its translation: CATSPPGGRQPQHF. The J gene is TRBJ1-5, the V gene TRBV15; TRBD1 matches 8 bases. The V gene end was trimmed by 5 bases and the J gene end by 6 bases; junction bases not matched to a gene: 6. Germline V gives CDR1 LNHNV, CDR2 YYDKDF (reference sequence). There are 14 residues in the CDR3.

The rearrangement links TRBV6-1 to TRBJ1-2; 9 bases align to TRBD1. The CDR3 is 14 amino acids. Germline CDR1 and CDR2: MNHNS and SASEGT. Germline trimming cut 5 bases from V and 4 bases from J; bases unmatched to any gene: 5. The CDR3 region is CASSPQGAVYGYTF. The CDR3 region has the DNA TGTGCCAGCAGTCCACAGGGGGCGGTCTATGGCTACACCTTC.